This T cell receptor beta chain was sequenced in a study of identical twins. Study outcomes and limitations: Possibly, invariant MAIT and iNKT cells partly confounded zero-insertion analyses. The study based its conclusions on cross-sectional statistical analysis and did not follow the same donors.

This clonotype was counted many times. Its cognate antigen is unknown. MiXCR, applied by TCRdb to the 5' RACE reads, yields one record per CDR3 protein. Of around 450,000 distinct CDR3 sequences listed, about 14% were seen once; the top ten hold roughly 0.56%. These records were also assigned to another study, of yellow fever vaccine responses in identical twins.

The receptor was derived from a woman aged 18 to 35 in good health. The sequenced material came from CD4+ T cells sorted from blood.

This CDR3 is CASSLNIPGADEQFF. The CDR3 DNA is TGTGCCAGCAGTTTAAACATACCGGGCGCGGATGAGCAGTTCTTC. The V and J genes are TRBV12-3 or TRBV12-4 and TRBJ2-1, with unresolved D. V was pared by 2 bases and J by 8 bases, with 16 bases between. The CDR3 sequence is 15 residues long.